This T cell receptor beta chain was observed in a study of spatial heterogeneity in lung cancer. TCR cDNA molecules each carried a unique molecular identifier. TCRdb reprocessed the 5' RACE reads with MiXCR, giving one entry per CDR3 protein. The sample has approximately 6,300 distinct CDR3 sequences; less than 9% are singletons. The V end lost 7 bases, the J end lost 2 bases, and 11 bases lay between the germline ends. Germline CDR1 is MNHNY and CDR2 is SVGAGI (reference sequence). This CDR3 has 14 residues. This clonotype was counted only a few times. This sample's time point: sample taken at primary tumor resection. The donor population consisted of approximately 70 patients with untreated, early-stage non-small cell lung cancer.

This TCR was recovered from a female donor with early-stage non-small cell lung cancer. The sample here was normal lung tissue next to the tumor, taken at surgery. This chain joins TRBV6-6 and TRBJ2-2; D is unclear. The CDR3 region has the DNA TGTGCCAGCACCAAGAGAGATAACACCGGGGAGCTGTTTTTT. Its protein is CASTKRDNTGELFF.